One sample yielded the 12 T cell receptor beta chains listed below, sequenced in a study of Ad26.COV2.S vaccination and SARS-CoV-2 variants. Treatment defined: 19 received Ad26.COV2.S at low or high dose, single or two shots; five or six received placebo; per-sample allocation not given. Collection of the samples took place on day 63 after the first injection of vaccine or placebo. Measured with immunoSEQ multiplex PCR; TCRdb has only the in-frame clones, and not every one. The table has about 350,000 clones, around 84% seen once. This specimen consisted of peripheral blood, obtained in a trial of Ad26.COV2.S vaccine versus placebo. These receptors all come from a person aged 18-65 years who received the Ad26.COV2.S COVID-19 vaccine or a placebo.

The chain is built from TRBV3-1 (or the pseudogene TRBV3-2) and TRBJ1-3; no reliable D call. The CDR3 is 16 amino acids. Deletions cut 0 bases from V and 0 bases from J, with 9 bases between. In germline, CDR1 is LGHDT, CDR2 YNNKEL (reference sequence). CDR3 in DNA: TGTGCCAGCAGCCAAGAGACCCAGAGCTCTGGAAACACCATATATTTT. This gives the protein CASSQETQSSGNTIYF.

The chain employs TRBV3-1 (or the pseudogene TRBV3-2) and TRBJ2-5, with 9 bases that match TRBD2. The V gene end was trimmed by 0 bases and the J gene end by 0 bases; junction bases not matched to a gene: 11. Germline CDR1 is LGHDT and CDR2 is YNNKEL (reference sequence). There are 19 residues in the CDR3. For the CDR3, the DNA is TGTGCCAGCAGCCAAGAAACAGCTTTGGTAGCGGGAGACCAAGAGACCCAGTACTTC. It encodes CASSQETALVAGDQETQYF.

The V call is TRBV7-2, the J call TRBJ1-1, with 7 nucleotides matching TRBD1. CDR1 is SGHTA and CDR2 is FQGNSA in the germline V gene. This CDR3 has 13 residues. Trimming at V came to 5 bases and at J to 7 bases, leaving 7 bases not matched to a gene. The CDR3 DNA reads TGTGCCAGCAGCCGGGGACAGATGATTGAAGCTTTCTTT. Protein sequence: CASSRGQMIEAFF.

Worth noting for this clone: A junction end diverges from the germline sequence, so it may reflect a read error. For the CDR3, the DNA is TGTGCCAGCAGCTTAGGGAAATTGGGTCAGCCTCAGCATTTT. Its protein is CASSLGKLGQPQHF. The chain recombines TRBV7-9 with TRBJ1-5; D unclear. CDR1 is SEHNR, CDR2 FQNEAQ, per germline (reference sequence). The length of the CDR3 is 14 residues.

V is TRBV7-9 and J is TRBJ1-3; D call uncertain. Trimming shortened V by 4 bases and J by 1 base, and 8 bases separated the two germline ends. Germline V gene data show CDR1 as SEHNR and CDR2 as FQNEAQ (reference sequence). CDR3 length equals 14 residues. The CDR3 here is CASSYVPSGNTIYF. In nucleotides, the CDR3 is TGTGCCAGCAGCTACGTTCCTTCTGGAAACACCATATATTTT.

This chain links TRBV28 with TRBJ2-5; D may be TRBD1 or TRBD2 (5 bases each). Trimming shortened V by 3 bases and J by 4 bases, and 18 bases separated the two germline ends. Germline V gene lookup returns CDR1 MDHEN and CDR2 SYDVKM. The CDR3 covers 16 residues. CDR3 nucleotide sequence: TGTGCCAGCAGTTTTGGGACGCCCTCCGGGGTAGAGACCCAGTACTTC. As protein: CASSFGTPSGVETQYF.

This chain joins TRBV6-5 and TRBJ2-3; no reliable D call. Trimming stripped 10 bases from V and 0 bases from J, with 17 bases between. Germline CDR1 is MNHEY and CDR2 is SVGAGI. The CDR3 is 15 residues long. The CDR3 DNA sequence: TGTGCCACCGCCGATAGGGCCTTTAGCACAGATACGCAGTATTTT. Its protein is CATADRAFSTDTQYF.

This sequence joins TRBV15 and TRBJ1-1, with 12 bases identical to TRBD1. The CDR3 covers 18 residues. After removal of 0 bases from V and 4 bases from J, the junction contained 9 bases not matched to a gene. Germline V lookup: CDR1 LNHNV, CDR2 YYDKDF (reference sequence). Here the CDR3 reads CATSRDITGTGGSTEAFF. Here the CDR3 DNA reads TGTGCCACCAGCAGAGACATAACCGGGACAGGGGGCTCCACTGAAGCTTTCTTT.

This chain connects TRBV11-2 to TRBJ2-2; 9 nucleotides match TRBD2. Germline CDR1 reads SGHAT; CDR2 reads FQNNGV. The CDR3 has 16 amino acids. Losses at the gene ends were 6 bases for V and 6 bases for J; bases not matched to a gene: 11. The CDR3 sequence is CASRMPGGRGAGELFF. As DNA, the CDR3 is TGTGCCAGCAGGATGCCTGGCGGGAGGGGTGCCGGGGAGCTGTTTTTT.

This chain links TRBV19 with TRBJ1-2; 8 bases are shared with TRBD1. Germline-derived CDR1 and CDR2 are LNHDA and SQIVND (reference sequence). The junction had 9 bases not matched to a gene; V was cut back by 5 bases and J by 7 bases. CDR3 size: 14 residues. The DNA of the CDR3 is TGTGCCAGTAGTGTGAGGGACAGGCCCCTTGGCTACACCTTC. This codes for CASSVRDRPLGYTF.

CDR3 nucleotides: TGTGCCAGCAGTGAAAAGTACGAGCAGTACTTC. It encodes CASSEKYEQYF. The chain is built from TRBV6-1 and TRBJ2-7, with D hard to call. CDR1 and CDR2 from the germline V gene are MNHNS and SASEGT. The length of the CDR3 is 11 residues. V gave up 2 bases and J gave up 4 bases, with 3 bases separating them.

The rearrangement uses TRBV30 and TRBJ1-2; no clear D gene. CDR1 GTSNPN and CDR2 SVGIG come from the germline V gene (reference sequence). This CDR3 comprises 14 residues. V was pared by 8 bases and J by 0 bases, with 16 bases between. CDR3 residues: CARISPGTNYGYTF. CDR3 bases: TGTGCCCGGATTTCCCCGGGGACTAACTATGGCTACACCTTC.